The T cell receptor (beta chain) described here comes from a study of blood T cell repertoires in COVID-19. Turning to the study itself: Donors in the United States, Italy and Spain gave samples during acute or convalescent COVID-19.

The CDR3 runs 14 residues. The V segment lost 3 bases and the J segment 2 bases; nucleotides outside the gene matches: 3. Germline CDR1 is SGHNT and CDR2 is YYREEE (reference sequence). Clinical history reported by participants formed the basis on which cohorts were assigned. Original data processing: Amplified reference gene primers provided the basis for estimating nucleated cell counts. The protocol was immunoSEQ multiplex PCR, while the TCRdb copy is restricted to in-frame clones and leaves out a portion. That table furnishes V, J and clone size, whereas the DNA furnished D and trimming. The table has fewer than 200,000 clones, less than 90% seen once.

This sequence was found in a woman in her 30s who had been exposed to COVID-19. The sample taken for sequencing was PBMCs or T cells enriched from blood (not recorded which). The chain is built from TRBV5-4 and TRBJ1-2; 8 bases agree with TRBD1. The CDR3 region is CASSSGGVNYGYTF. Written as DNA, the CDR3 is TGTGCCAGCAGCTCAGGGGGCGTAAACTATGGCTACACCTTC.